This T cell receptor beta chain was captured by sequencing in a study of blood T cell repertoires in COVID-19. Study as a whole: PBMCs, B-cell-depleted T cells, or T cells were the source of the cDNA or gDNA that made up the material.

Authors' data handling: Amplification with reference gene primers provided the estimates of nucleated cell counts. The method was immunoSEQ multiplex PCR; TCRdb's version includes in-frame clones alone and lacks a portion of them. V, J and clone size were drawn from that table, and D and trimming were deduced from the DNA. The sample carries over 250,000 clones, 89% recorded once. The count of this clone is one. Germline V CDR1 and CDR2: SGHRS, YFSETQ. The CDR3 loop spans 14 amino acids. Trimming took off 0 bases at V and 4 bases at J, with 8 bases between the two ends. The source material was peripheral blood. The sequence was collected from a woman aged 55-69 years with acute or convalescent COVID-19. The chain joins TRBV5-1 to TRBJ1-5; perhaps TRBD1 as D (6 bases). In DNA, the CDR3 is TGCGCCAGCAGCTTGGAGGGGGTGAATCAGCCCCAGCATTTT. Residues: CASSLEGVNQPQHF.